This TCR beta chain was recorded in a study of cytomegalovirus exposure and HLA in healthy donors. Points from the study as a whole: Using the classifier, cytomegalovirus status was reportedly diagnosed with high specificity and sensitivity. Later work found most CMV-associated TCR beta chains apparently HLA-restricted. Investigators reported about 160 TCR beta chains as tied to cytomegalovirus.

Worth noting for this clone: Its antigen is not identified.

There are 15 residues in the CDR3. V lost 3 bases to trimming and J lost 4 bases; unmatched junction nucleotides: 1. Per the germline V gene, CDR1 is SGHRS and CDR2 is YFSETQ. PCR was performed using 60 Vbeta and 13 Jbeta primers. TCRdb's table, derived via immunoSEQ multiplex PCR, lists solely in-frame clones and lacks some. This sample carries 55,000 to 70,000 clones, about 84% of them seen once, and the ten largest clones take almost 6%. This chain joins TRBV5-1 and TRBJ1-6; 10 bases are a match to TRBD1. This clonotype was sampled from a male donor in good health and CMV-seronegative. Sequenced material: PBMCs. The CDR3 coding sequence is TGCGCCAGCAGCTGGACAGGGGGATATAATTCACCCCTCCACTTT. This encodes CASSWTGGYNSPLHF.